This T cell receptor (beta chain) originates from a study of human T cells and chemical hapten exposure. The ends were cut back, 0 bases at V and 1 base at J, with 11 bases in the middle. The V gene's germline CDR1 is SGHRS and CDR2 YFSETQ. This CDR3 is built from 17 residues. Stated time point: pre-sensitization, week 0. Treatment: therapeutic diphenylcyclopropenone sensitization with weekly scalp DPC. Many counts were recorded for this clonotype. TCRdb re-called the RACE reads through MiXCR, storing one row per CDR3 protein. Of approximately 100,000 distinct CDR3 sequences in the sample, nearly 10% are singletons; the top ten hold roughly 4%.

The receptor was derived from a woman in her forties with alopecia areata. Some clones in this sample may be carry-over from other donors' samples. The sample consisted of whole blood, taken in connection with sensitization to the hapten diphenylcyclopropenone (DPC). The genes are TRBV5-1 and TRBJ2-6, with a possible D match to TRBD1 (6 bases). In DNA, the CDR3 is TGCGCCAGCAGCTTGGCGGGACACCCATCTGGGGCCAACGTCCTGACTTTC. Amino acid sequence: CASSLAGHPSGANVLTF. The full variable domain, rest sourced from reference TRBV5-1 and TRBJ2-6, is KAGVTQTPRYLIKTRGQQVTLSCSPISGHRSVSWYQQTPGQGLQFLFEYFSETQRNKGNFPGRFSGRQFSNSRSEMNVSTLELGDSALYLCASSLAGHPSGANVLTFGAGSRLTVL.